The 19 T cell receptor beta chains presented below share a single source sample, sequenced in a study of cytomegalovirus exposure and HLA in healthy donors. Use of 60 Vbeta and 13 Jbeta primers characterized the PCR. The table came from immunoSEQ multiplex PCR; TCRdb's copy has only in-frame clones and leaves some out. The table has 100,000 to 150,000 clones, approximately 80% seen once; the top ten hold around 1.6%. The sample taken for sequencing was PBMCs. The receptors originated from a female donor in good health and CMV-seronegative.

The chain links TRBV7-8 to TRBJ1-5; tentatively, D is TRBD1 (5 bases). Germline CDR1 and CDR2: SGHVS and FQNEAQ. This CDR3 is 14 amino acids long. V lost 1 base and J lost 3, with 7 bases in between. The CDR3 DNA is TGTGCCAGCAGCTTAGTAGGGGACAATCAGCCCCAGCATTTT. Protein: CASSLVGDNQPQHF.

The chain is built from TRBV28 and TRBJ1-3, with D perhaps TRBD1 (5 bases). The CDR3 has 15 residues. Germline CDR1 reads MDHEN; CDR2 reads SYDVKM. Trimming shortened V by 6 bases and J by 2 bases, and 14 bases separated the two germline ends. Here the CDR3 reads CASREDSATGNTIYF. The CDR3, as DNA: TGTGCCAGCAGAGAAGACAGCGCCACTGGAAACACCATATATTTT. The full variable domain, rest sourced from reference TRBV28 and TRBJ1-3, is DVKVTQSSRYLVKRTGEKVFLECVQDMDHENMFWYRQDPGLGLRLIYFSYDVKMKEKGDIPEGYSVSREKKERFSLILESASTNQTSMYLCASREDSATGNTIYFGEGSWLTVV.

The chain links TRBV30 to TRBJ1-1, with D maybe TRBD1 (6 bases). Trimming left V 8 bases short and J 4 bases short, with 17 bases between. This CDR3 region has 13 residues. Per the germline V gene, CDR1 is GTSNPN and CDR2 is SVGIG (reference sequence). CDR3 coding DNA: TGTGCCGCGACCCAGGGGTTCGGCACTGAAGCTTTCTTT. The encoded protein is CAATQGFGTEAFF.

This rearrangement joins TRBV2 to TRBJ2-7; possible D gene TRBD2, 6 bases. There are 12 residues in the CDR3. In germline, CDR1 is SNHLY, CDR2 FYNNEI. Trimming took off 8 bases at V and 4 bases at J, with 12 bases between the two ends. CDR3 loop: CASWRESYEQYF. The CDR3 DNA is TGTGCCAGCTGGCGGGAAAGTTACGAGCAGTACTTC.

This clone is medium-sized. The same CDR3 also results from other DNA sequences found in this sample. This rearrangement joins TRBV6-5 to TRBJ1-2, with 10 positions matching TRBD1. After removal of 0 bases from V and 2 bases from J, the junction contained 3 bases not matched to a gene. Germline CDR1 and CDR2: MNHEY and SVGAGI. This CDR3 contains 16 residues. In DNA form, the CDR3 reads TGTGCCAGCAGTTACTCGAGGACAGGGGGAAACTATGGCTACACCTTC. Translation gives CASSYSRTGGNYGYTF.

This chain joins TRBV30 and TRBJ2-5; 13 bases fit TRBD2. The J call could be wrong; TRBJ2-7 is a better fit for the DNA end. The CDR3 has 14 amino acids. The V gene's germline CDR1 is GTSNPN and CDR2 SVGIG (reference sequence). The CDR3 region is CAWTTSGRVHEQYF. For the CDR3, the DNA is TGTGCCTGGACCACTAGCGGGAGGGTCCACGAGCAGTACTTC.

The chain has TRBV9 and TRBJ2-7, with D perhaps matching TRBD2 (5 bases). V lost 2 bases to trimming and J lost 11 bases, with 20 bases between them. Per the germline V gene, CDR1 is SGDLS and CDR2 is YYNGEE. The CDR3 runs to 14 residues. The CDR3 reads CASSVNGRGGNKYF. CDR3 in DNA: TGTGCCAGCAGCGTGAATGGAAGAGGAGGAAATAAGTACTTC.

The chain has TRBV9 and TRBJ2-2; TRBD2 aligns across 7 bases. CDR3 length: 15 amino acids. The V gene's germline CDR1 is SGDLS and CDR2 YYNGEE. V was clipped by 3 bases and J by 2 bases; unmatched bases: 4. CDR3 in DNA: TGTGCCAGCAGCGCCGGGGGACTAAACACCGGGGAGCTGTTTTTT. Translation gives CASSAGGLNTGELFF.

The rearrangement joins TRBV30 to TRBJ2-7; TRBD1 matches at 7 bases. CDR1 is GTSNPN and CDR2 is SVGIG in the germline V gene (reference sequence). J gave up 2 bases and V 5 bases, and 6 bases lay outside the gene matches. CDR3 length: 13 residues. Written as DNA, the CDR3 is TGTGCCTGGTCCGGGACAGTTGCCTACGAGCAGTACTTC. Amino acid sequence: CAWSGTVAYEQYF.

The chain has TRBV14 and TRBJ2-5; D possibly corresponds to TRBD2 (6 bases). V was shortened by 4 bases and J by 4 bases, with 10 bases between the two germline ends. CDR3 size: 13 residues. Looked up from germline, CDR1 is SGHDN and CDR2 is FVKESK. CDR3 amino acids: CASSRLVRETQYF. The CDR3 DNA follows: TGTGCCAGCAGCCGACTAGTCAGAGAGACCCAGTACTTC.

The CDR3 sequence: CASSLDRMNTEAFF. The CDR3 coding sequence is TGCGCCAGCAGCTTGGACAGGATGAACACTGAAGCTTTCTTT. The rearrangement links TRBV5-1 to TRBJ1-1, with D perhaps TRBD1 (5 bases). Trimming cost V 0 bases and J 0 bases, with 6 bases left between them. There are 14 residues in the CDR3. CDR1 and CDR2 (germline): SGHRS, YFSETQ.

The gene calls are TRBV28 and TRBJ2-3; 7 positions match TRBD1. Germline CDR1 MDHEN, CDR2 SYDVKM. This CDR3 spans 15 amino acids. The junction had 8 bases not matched to a gene; V was cut back by 6 bases and J by 2 bases. The CDR3 DNA sequence: TGTGCCAGCAGCTTCCCGGGACAGCACACAGATACGCAGTATTTT. Translating it yields CASSFPGQHTDTQYF.

The V and J genes are TRBV15 and TRBJ2-5; 8 bases align to TRBD2. CDR1 is LNHNV, CDR2 YYDKDF, per germline (reference sequence). The V segment lost 4 bases and the J segment 5 bases; nucleotides outside the gene matches: 6. The CDR3 has 14 residues. The CDR3 loop reads CATSKGLGGETQYF. As DNA, the CDR3 is TGTGCCACCAGCAAGGGACTAGGGGGGGAGACCCAGTACTTC.

This chain joins TRBV5-6 and TRBJ2-1; TRBD2 aligns across 10 bases. The V gene end was trimmed by 1 base and the J gene end by 2 bases; junction bases not matched to a gene: 6. There are 17 residues in the CDR3. CDR1 SGHDT and CDR2 YYEEEE come from the germline V gene. In DNA, the CDR3 is TGTGCCAGCAGCTTGTTGGGGGGACTAGCGACCTACAATGAGCAGTTCTTC. Its protein is CASSLLGGLATYNEQFF.

The rearrangement uses TRBV30 and TRBJ2-1; 9 nucleotides line up with TRBD2. J gave up 12 bases and V 0 bases, and 9 bases lay outside the gene matches. CDR1 and CDR2 (germline): GTSNPN, SVGIG (reference sequence). The CDR3 covers 14 residues. This chain's CDR3 is CAWSVGSGSAGQFF. The CDR3 coding sequence is TGTGCCTGGAGTGTGGGTAGCGGGAGCGCCGGGCAGTTCTTC.

CDR3 residues: CASSEVTGTGELFF. Written as DNA, the CDR3 is TGTGCCAGCAGTGAAGTAACGGGCACCGGGGAGCTGTTTTTT. The chain links TRBV6-1 to TRBJ2-2, with D unclear. CDR3 length equals 14 residues. In germline, CDR1 is MNHNS, CDR2 SASEGT. The V end was cut by 1 base, the J end by 4 bases, with 7 bases between.

The chain joins TRBV9 to TRBJ2-5; a weak D match, TRBD1 (6 bases). The J call is doubtful: the DNA matches TRBJ2-7 better. This CDR3 region has 14 residues. Germline V gene data show CDR1 as SGDLS and CDR2 as YYNGEE. The CDR3: CASSPRDISYEQYF. The CDR3 DNA reads as TGTGCCAGCAGCCCCCGGGACATCTCCTACGAGCAGTACTTC.

The V gene is TRBV7-3, the J gene TRBJ2-1; D not resolved. The CDR3 runs to 19 residues. Germline assignment: CDR1 SGHTA and CDR2 FQGTGA. V shed 0 bases and J shed 0 bases, with 18 bases lying between them. The CDR3 DNA reads TGTGCCAGCAGCTTAACGTGGCCGCCCGACTTGAGCTCCTACAATGAGCAGTTCTTC. Protein: CASSLTWPPDLSSYNEQFF.

The chain links TRBV11-3 to TRBJ2-1, with 15 bases aligning to TRBD2. Trimming at V came to 1 base and at J to 6 bases, leaving 7 bases not matched to a gene. Germline V lookup: CDR1 SGHNT, CDR2 YENEEA. CDR3 size: 18 residues. The CDR3, as DNA: TGTGCCAGCAGCTTAGGCGCTCTGGGACTAGCGGGGGGCAATGAGCAGTTCTTC. This sequence encodes CASSLGALGLAGGNEQFF.